The source of this T cell receptor beta chain is a study of T-cell reconstitution after alpha-beta-depleted transplantation in children. Unique molecular identifiers were incorporated during preparation of the TCRbeta library. TCRdb ran MiXCR on the PCR reads and lists one entry per CDR3 protein. Altogether some 340,000 distinct CDR3 sequences are present, about a tenth being singletons, with the ten largest covering approximately 2.3%. This clonotype showed up many times. V lost 1 base, J lost 5 bases, and 5 bases lay in between. CDR1 is SEHNR and CDR2 is FQNEAQ in the germline V gene (reference sequence). The CDR3 totals 12 residues.

This sequence joins TRBV7-9 and TRBJ1-2, with D hard to call. This specimen was PBMCs from the stem cell graft donor, taken from the stem cell graft. The sequence was collected from a human donor who donated a stem cell graft to a child with acute lymphoblastic leukemia. CDR3: CASSLVGYGYTF. The CDR3 DNA is TGTGCCAGCAGCTTAGTTGGGTATGGCTACACCTTC.